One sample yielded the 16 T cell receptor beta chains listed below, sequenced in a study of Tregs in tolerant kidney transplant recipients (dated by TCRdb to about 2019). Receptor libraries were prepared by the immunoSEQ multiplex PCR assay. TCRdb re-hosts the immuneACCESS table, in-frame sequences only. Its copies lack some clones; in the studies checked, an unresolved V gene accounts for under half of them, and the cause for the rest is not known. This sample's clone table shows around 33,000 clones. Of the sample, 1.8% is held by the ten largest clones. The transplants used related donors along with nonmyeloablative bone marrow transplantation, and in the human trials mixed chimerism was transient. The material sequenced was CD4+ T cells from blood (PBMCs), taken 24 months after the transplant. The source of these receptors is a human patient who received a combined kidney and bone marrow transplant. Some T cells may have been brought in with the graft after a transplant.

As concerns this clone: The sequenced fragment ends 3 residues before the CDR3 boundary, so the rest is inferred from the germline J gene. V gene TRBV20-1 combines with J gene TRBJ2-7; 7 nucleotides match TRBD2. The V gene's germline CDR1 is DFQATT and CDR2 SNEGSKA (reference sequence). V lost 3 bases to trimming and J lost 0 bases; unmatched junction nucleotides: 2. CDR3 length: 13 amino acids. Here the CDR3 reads CSASRDYSYEQYF. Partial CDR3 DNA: TGCAGTGCTAGCCGGGACTACTCCTACGAG.

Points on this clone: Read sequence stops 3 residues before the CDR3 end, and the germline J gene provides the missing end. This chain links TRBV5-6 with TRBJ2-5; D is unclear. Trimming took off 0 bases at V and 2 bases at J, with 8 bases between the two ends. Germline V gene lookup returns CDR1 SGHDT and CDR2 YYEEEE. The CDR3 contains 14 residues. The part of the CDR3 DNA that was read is TGTGCCAGCAGCTTGGGTGGTCAGCAAGAGACC. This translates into CASSLGGQQET. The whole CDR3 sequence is CASSLGGQQETQYF.

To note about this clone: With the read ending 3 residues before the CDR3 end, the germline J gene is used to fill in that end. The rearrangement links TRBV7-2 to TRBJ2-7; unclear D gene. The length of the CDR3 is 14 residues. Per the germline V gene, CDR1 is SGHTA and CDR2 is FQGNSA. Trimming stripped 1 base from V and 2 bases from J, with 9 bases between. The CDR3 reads CASSLGRSTYEQYF. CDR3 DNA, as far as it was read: TGTGCCAGCAGCTTAGGGCGGTCAACCTACGAG.

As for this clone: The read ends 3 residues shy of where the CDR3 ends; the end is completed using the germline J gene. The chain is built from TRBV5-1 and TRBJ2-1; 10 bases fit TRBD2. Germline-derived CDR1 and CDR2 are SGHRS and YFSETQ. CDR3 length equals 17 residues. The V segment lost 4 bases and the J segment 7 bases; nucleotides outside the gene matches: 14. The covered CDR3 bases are TGCGCCAGCAGCCACCTAATAGCGGGGGGTTGGGATAATGAG. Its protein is CASSHLIAGGWDNE. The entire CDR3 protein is CASSHLIAGGWDNEQFF.

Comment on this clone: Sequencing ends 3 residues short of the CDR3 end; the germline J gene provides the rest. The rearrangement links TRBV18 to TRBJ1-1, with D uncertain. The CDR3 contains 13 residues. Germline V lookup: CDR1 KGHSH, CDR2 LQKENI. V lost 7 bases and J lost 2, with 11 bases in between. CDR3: CASFSSGNTEAFF. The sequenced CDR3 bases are TGTGCCAGCTTCTCTTCAGGCAACACTGAA.

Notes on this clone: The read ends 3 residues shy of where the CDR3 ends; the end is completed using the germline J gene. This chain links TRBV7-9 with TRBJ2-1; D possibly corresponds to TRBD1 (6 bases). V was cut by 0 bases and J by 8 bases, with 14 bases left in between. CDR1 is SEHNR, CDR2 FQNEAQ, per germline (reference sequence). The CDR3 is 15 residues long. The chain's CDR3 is CASSLAPHPGDEQFF. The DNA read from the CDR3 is TGTGCCAGCAGCTTAGCGCCCCACCCAGGGGATGAG.

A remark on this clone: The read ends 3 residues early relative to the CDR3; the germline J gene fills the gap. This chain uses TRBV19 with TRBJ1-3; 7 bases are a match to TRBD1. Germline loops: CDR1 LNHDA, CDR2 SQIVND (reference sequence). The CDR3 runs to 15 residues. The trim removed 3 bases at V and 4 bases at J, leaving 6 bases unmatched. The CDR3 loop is CASSIGTARGNTIYF. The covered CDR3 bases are TGTGCCAGTAGTATCGGGACAGCCAGAGGAAACACC. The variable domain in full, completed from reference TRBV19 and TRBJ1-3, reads DGGITQSPKYLFRKEGQNVTLSCEQNLNHDAMYWYRQDPGQGLRLIYYSQIVNDFQKGDIAEGYSVSREKKESFPLTVTSAQKNPTAFYLCASSIGTARGNTIYFGEGSWLTVV.

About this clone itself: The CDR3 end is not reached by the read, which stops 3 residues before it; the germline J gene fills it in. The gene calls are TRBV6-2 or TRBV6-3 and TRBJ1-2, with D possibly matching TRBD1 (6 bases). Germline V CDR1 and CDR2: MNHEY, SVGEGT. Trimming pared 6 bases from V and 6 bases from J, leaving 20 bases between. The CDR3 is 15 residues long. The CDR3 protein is CASRELVQGKDGYTF. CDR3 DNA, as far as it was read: TGTGCCAGCAGAGAATTAGTACAGGGAAAAGATGGC.

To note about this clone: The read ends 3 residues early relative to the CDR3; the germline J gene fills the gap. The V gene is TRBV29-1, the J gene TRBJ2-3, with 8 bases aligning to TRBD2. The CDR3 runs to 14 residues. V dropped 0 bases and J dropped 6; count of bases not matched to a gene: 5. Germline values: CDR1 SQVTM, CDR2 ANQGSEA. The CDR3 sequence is CSVEDPGGEDTQYF. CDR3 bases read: TGCAGCGTTGAAGATCCGGGAGGGGAGGATACG.

The sequenced CDR3 bases are TGTGCCTGGAGTGCCGGGACTAGCGGCTACTATACCGCCACAGATACG. This encodes CAWSAGTSGYYTATDT. The whole CDR3 is CAWSAGTSGYYTATDTQYF. The chain combines TRBV30 with TRBJ2-3; 11 bases are a match to TRBD2. The read is 3 residues too short to cover the CDR3 end, so that end is filled in from the germline J gene. The J segment lost 2 bases and the V segment lost 1 base, leaving 14 bases of the junction unmatched. The CDR3 is made up of 19 amino acids. The germline gives CDR1 GTSNPN, CDR2 SVGIG (reference sequence).

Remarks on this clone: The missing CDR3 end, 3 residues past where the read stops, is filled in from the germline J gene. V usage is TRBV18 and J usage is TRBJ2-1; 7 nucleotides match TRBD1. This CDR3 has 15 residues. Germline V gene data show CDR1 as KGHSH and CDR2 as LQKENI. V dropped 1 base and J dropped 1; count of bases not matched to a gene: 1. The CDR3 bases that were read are TGTGCCAGCTCACCACGGACAGGTTCCTACAATGAG. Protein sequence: CASSPRTGSYNE. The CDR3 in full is CASSPRTGSYNEQFF.

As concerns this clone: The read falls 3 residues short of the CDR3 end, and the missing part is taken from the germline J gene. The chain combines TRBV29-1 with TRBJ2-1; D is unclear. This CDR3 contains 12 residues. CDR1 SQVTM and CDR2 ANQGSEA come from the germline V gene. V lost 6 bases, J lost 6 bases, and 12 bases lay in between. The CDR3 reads CSVEQVVNEQFF. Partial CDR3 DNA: TGCAGCGTAGAGCAGGTTGTCAATGAG.

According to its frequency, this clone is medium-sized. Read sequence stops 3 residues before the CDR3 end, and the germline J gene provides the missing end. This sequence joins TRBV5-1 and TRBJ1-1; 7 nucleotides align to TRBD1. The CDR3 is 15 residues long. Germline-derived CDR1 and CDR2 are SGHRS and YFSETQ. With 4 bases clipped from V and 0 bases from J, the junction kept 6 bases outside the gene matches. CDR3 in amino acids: CASSLRQGLNTEAFF. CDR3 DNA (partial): TGCGCCAGCAGCCTCAGACAGGGACTGAACACTGAA.

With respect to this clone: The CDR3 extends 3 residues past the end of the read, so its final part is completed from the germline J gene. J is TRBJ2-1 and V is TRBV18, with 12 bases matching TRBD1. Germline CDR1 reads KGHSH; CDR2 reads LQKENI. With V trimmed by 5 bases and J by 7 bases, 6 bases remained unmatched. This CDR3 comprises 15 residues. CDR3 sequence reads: CASSSRDRGQNEQFF. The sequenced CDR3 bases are TGTGCCAGCTCATCCCGGGACAGGGGGCAGAATGAG.

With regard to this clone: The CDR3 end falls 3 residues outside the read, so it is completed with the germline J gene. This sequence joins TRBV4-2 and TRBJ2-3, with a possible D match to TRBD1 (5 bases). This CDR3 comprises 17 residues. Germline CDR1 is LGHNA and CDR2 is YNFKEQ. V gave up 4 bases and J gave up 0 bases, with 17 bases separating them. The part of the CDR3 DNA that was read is TGTGCCAGCAGCCCCCCGCCCCCAGGGCCTAGCACAGATACG. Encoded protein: CASSPPPPGPSTDT. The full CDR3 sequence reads CASSPPPPGPSTDTQYF.

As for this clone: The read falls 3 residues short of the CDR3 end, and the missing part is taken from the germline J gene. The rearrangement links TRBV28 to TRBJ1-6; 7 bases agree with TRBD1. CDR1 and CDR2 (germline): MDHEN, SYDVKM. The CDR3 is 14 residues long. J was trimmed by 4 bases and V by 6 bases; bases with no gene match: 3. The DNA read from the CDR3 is TGTGCCAGCAGGACAGGGTTATATAATTCACCC. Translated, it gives CASRTGLYNSP. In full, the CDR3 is CASRTGLYNSPLHF.